The 25 T cell receptor beta chains listed next were all sequenced from one sample in a study of beta chain features in type 1 diabetes. Reverse transcribing all isolated RNA meant expressed TCRB transcripts were sequenced. Generated by immunoSEQ multiplex PCR, the TCRdb table keeps only in-frame clones and is missing some. The sample lists about 150,000 clones, around 9.3% seen once, with roughly 1.4% in the top ten. Sequencing was carried out using naive CD4+ T cells from blood. These receptors were taken from a young man in good health.

The chain links TRBV30 to TRBJ1-2; no firm D call. Germline CDR1 GTSNPN, CDR2 SVGIG (reference sequence). This CDR3 is built from 13 residues. The V end lost 3 bases, the J end lost 8 bases, and 16 bases lay between the germline ends. DNA for the CDR3: TGTGCCTGGAGAGCCCAGGTGGGGAGAGGCTACACCTTC. This translates into CAWRAQVGRGYTF. Full variable domain (outside the CDR3, taken from reference TRBV30 and TRBJ1-2): SQTIHQWPATLVQPVGSPLSLECTVEGTSNPNLYWYRQAAGRGLQLLFYSVGIGQISSEVPQNLSASRPQDRQFILSSKKLLLSDSGFYLCAWRAQVGRGYTFGSGTRLTVV.

There are a few counts of this clone. The chain links TRBV5-5 to TRBJ2-6; 8 bases are a match to TRBD1. The CDR3 length is 17 residues. The V segment lost 1 base and the J segment 1 base; nucleotides outside the gene matches: 4. Looked up from germline, CDR1 is SGHKS and CDR2 is YYEKEE (reference sequence). The CDR3 nucleotides are TGTGCCAGCAGCTTGTCGACAGGGGAATCTGGGGCCAACGTCCTGACTTTC. This encodes CASSLSTGESGANVLTF.

As for this clone: Other DNA variants within this sample encode the same CDR3. V and J are TRBV9 and TRBJ1-3; 7 bases are shared with TRBD1. The CDR3 has 16 residues. Germline values: CDR1 SGDLS, CDR2 YYNGEE. Trimming took 0 bases from V and 0 from J; bases not matched to a gene: 3. The CDR3 sequence: CASSVGTGSSGNTIYF. The CDR3 bases are TGTGCCAGCAGCGTAGGGACAGGCAGCTCTGGAAACACCATATATTTT.

This chain uses TRBV7-7 with TRBJ1-6, with 9 bases matching TRBD1. In germline, CDR1 is SSHAT, CDR2 FNYEAQ (reference sequence). Germline trimming cut 1 base from V and 6 bases from J; bases unmatched to any gene: 13. CDR3 length: 19 residues. As DNA, the CDR3 is TGTGCCAGCAGCTTAGAGACGGGGGGACAGGGACCGACTAATTCACCCCTCCACTTT. The encoded protein is CASSLETGGQGPTNSPLHF.

V gene TRBV5-1 combines with J gene TRBJ2-5; 9 bases fit TRBD1. Unmatched junction bases numbered 3, after V lost 2 bases and J lost 4 bases. The CDR3 consists of 14 residues. Germline CDR1 is SGHRS and CDR2 is YFSETQ. The CDR3 nucleotides are TGCGCCAGCAGCTTAACAGGGGGCGGAGAGACCCAGTACTTC. This encodes CASSLTGGGETQYF.

This clone was counted only a few times. This chain uses TRBV18 with TRBJ2-7, with 9 bases fitting TRBD1. J gave up 2 bases and V 4 bases, and 6 bases lay outside the gene matches. The germline CDR1 and CDR2 sequences are KGHSH and LQKENI. This CDR3 has 15 residues. The CDR3 loop is CASSLGQGITYEQYF. The DNA of the CDR3 is TGTGCCAGCTCACTGGGACAGGGAATCACCTACGAGCAGTACTTC. The whole variable domain, remainder taken from reference TRBV18 and TRBJ2-7, is NAGVMQNPRHLVRRRGQEARLRCSPMKGHSHVYWYRQLPEEGLKFMVYLQKENIIDESGMPKERFSAEFPKEGPSILRIQQVVRGDSAAYFCASSLGQGITYEQYFGPGTRLTVT.

This clone has only a few counts. This chain connects TRBV5-6 to TRBJ1-1, with 7 bases that match TRBD1. Losses at the gene ends were 1 base for V and 3 bases for J; bases not matched to a gene: 15. The length of the CDR3 is 18 residues. Germline values: CDR1 SGHDT, CDR2 YYEEEE. The CDR3 sequence is CASSLSPHRGRGDTEAFF. CDR3 DNA sequence: TGTGCCAGCAGCTTGTCCCCCCACAGGGGCAGGGGGGACACTGAAGCTTTCTTT. Together with reference TRBV5-6 and TRBJ1-1, the CDR3 gives the full variable domain: DAGVTQSPTHLIKTRGQQVTLRCSPKSGHDTVSWYQQALGQGPQFIFQYYEEEERQRGNFPDRFSGHQFPNYSSELNVNALLLGDSALYLCASSLSPHRGRGDTEAFFGQGTRLTVV.

The chain links TRBV18 to TRBJ2-7; 7 bases agree with TRBD1. V trimming: 5 bases; J trimming: 5 bases; junction bases outside the gene matches: 9. The CDR3 runs to 14 residues. Germline CDR1 and CDR2: KGHSH and LQKENI. CDR3 protein: CASSSRQGADEQYF. The CDR3 DNA reads TGTGCCAGCTCATCAAGACAGGGAGCGGACGAGCAGTACTTC.

The V gene is TRBV25-1, the J gene TRBJ1-5, with D uncertain. Germline CDR1 reads MGHDK; CDR2 reads SYGVNS. V lost 8 bases, J lost 8 bases, and 19 bases lay in between. The CDR3 spans 14 residues. The CDR3 is CASGETGREKPQHF. The CDR3 region has the DNA TGTGCCAGCGGGGAGACGGGTAGAGAAAAGCCCCAGCATTTT.

This clone was counted between two and nine times. The CDR3 nucleotides read TGTGCCAGCTCACCTCCGGGACAGCGAGATCAGCCCCAGCATTTT. Encoded protein: CASSPPGQRDQPQHF. The rearrangement uses TRBV18 and TRBJ1-5; 7 bases fit TRBD1. Germline V lookup: CDR1 KGHSH, CDR2 LQKENI. The V and J ends lost 3 bases and 5 bases, in that order; junction bases with no gene match: 7. This CDR3 contains 15 residues.

This clone has more than one count but fewer than ten. This chain links TRBV5-4 with TRBJ1-4; no definite D call. In germline, CDR1 is SGHNT, CDR2 YYREEE (reference sequence). The CDR3 is 15 residues long. The ends were cut back, 2 bases at V and 0 bases at J, with 8 bases in the middle. The CDR3 here is CASSFREATNEKLFF. The CDR3 DNA is TGTGCCAGCAGCTTTAGAGAGGCAACTAATGAAAAACTGTTTTTT.

This clone has only a few counts. The V and J genes are TRBV10-3 and TRBJ2-2; TRBD1 aligns across 11 bases. Germline assignment: CDR1 ENHRY and CDR2 SYGVKD. Germline trimming cut 10 bases from V and 5 bases from J; bases unmatched to any gene: 6. CDR3 length equals 14 residues. For the CDR3, the DNA is TGTGCCACCCTGGGACAGGGGGGGACCGGGGAGCTGTTTTTT. It yields the protein CATLGQGGTGELFF.

The V gene is TRBV2, the J gene TRBJ2-3; D is unclear. The CDR3 consists of 12 residues. Germline CDR1 SNHLY, CDR2 FYNNEI. Trimming shortened V by 6 bases and J by 0 bases, and 4 bases separated the two germline ends. CDR3 nucleotide sequence: TGTGCCAGCAGCCCTAGCACAGATACGCAGTATTTT. This codes for CASSPSTDTQYF. Looking up the rest from reference TRBV2 and TRBJ2-3 gives the full variable domain: EPEVTQTPSHQVTQMGQEVILRCVPISNHLYFYWYRQILGQKVEFLVSFYNNEISEKSEIFDDQFSVERPDGSNFTLKIRSTKLEDSAMYFCASSPSTDTQYFGPGTRLTVL.

The rearrangement uses TRBV19 and TRBJ2-5, with D possibly TRBD2 on 6 matching bases. CDR1 LNHDA and CDR2 SQIVND come from the germline V gene (reference sequence). V dropped 6 bases and J dropped 7 bases, with 12 bases sitting between them. The CDR3 runs to 12 residues. Written as DNA, the CDR3 is TGTGCCAGTAGCCAACCCGGGGGGACCCAGTACTTC. This gives the protein CASSQPGGTQYF.

The table lists this clone with a few counts. The rearrangement joins TRBV5-4 to TRBJ1-3, with TRBD1 matching 9 bases. The CDR3 runs 15 residues. V shed 5 bases and J 2 bases; nucleotides not matched to a gene: 5. CDR1 and CDR2 from the germline V gene are SGHNT and YYREEE (reference sequence). CDR3 in amino acids: CASSHRDRAGNTIYF. DNA for the CDR3: TGTGCCAGCAGTCACAGGGACAGGGCTGGAAACACCATATATTTT.

This clone was found a few times. This rearrangement joins TRBV5-1 to TRBJ2-7; 9 bases are a match to TRBD1. From germline, CDR1 is SGHRS and CDR2 YFSETQ. The length of the CDR3 is 15 residues. The V segment lost 4 bases and the J segment 5 bases; nucleotides outside the gene matches: 10. The CDR3 DNA reads TGCGCCAGCAGCACCGCTCGGGACAGGGCTGACGAGCAGTACTTC. This gives the protein CASSTARDRADEQYF.

The CDR3 bases are TGCGCCAGCAGCGACGGACTAGCCGAGGCAGATACGCAGTATTTT. Amino acids: CASSDGLAEADTQYF. The gene calls are TRBV5-1 and TRBJ2-3; TRBD2 agrees at 8 bases. This CDR3 spans 15 amino acids. J was trimmed by 4 bases and V by 4 bases; bases with no gene match: 8. Germline-derived CDR1 and CDR2 are SGHRS and YFSETQ.

This clone has more than one count but fewer than ten. The chain recombines TRBV9 with TRBJ2-2, with TRBD2 identical over 11 bases. V shed 10 bases and J 0 bases; nucleotides not matched to a gene: 11. The length of the CDR3 is 17 residues. Germline V gives CDR1 SGDLS, CDR2 YYNGEE. The CDR3 loop reads CASSTSGVSANTGELFF. CDR3 sequence (DNA): TGTGCCTCCTCGACTAGCGGGGTTTCTGCGAACACCGGGGAGCTGTTTTTT.

There are a few counts of this clone. The CDR3 region has the DNA TGTGCCAGCAGTCGGGACAGGAGCACAGATACGCAGTATTTT. Protein product: CASSRDRSTDTQYF. The genes are TRBV6-5 and TRBJ2-3, with 8 bases aligning to TRBD1. The V and J ends lost 5 bases and 0 bases, in that order; junction bases with no gene match: 1. Germline CDR1 MNHEY, CDR2 SVGAGI. The CDR3 consists of 14 residues.

This clone was observed a handful of times. V gene TRBV9 combines with J gene TRBJ2-3, with 7 bases lining up with TRBD2. CDR1 SGDLS and CDR2 YYNGEE come from the germline V gene. The CDR3 is made up of 14 amino acids. V was pared by 5 bases and J by 0 bases, with 3 bases of the junction left unmatched. The CDR3, as DNA: TGTGCCAGCAGGGCTAGCGGAAGCACAGATACGCAGTATTTT. Its translation: CASRASGSTDTQYF.

This clone was detected only a few times. The chain uses TRBV6-4 and TRBJ1-4; D is possibly TRBD1 (5 bases). Trimming pared 2 bases from V and 7 bases from J, leaving 11 bases between. Germline lookup yields CDR1 MRHNA and CDR2 SNTAGT. The CDR3 consists of 14 residues. In DNA, the CDR3 is TGTGCCAGCAGTGACGGGGCAGGCGCTGAAAAACTGTTTTTT. Protein product: CASSDGAGAEKLFF.

This clone was found a few times. This rearrangement joins TRBV30 to TRBJ1-6; D gene ambiguous. The V end lost 7 bases, the J end lost 11 bases, and 18 bases lay between the germline ends. Per the germline V gene, CDR1 is GTSNPN and CDR2 is SVGIG (reference sequence). This CDR3 has 13 amino acids. CDR3 residues: CASNPGSRTPLHF. In nucleotides, the CDR3 is TGTGCCTCAAACCCGGGATCTCGTACACCCCTCCACTTT.

This clone has ten or more counts. The genes are TRBV5-4 and TRBJ2-7; 8 positions match TRBD1. The length of the CDR3 is 14 residues. V lost 4 bases, J lost 0 bases, and 3 bases stayed unmatched. Per the germline V gene, CDR1 is SGHNT and CDR2 is YYREEE (reference sequence). CDR3 loop: CASSMDRASYEQYF. DNA for the CDR3: TGTGCCAGCAGCATGGACAGGGCCTCCTACGAGCAGTACTTC.

This clone was counted many times. V and J are TRBV6-1 and TRBJ1-5; weak D call: TRBD1 (6 bases). This CDR3 spans 14 amino acids. Deletions cut 1 base from V and 5 bases from J, with 9 bases between. In germline, CDR1 is MNHNS, CDR2 SASEGT. The CDR3 bases are TGTGCCAGCAGTGAAGGGACAGTCTATCAGCCCCAGCATTTT. Its protein is CASSEGTVYQPQHF.

This clone was seen only a few times. V gene TRBV6-6 combines with J gene TRBJ2-5; 10 bases are shared with TRBD1. CDR1 MNHNY and CDR2 SVGAGI come from the germline V gene (reference sequence). V lost 6 bases to trimming and J lost 10 bases; unmatched junction nucleotides: 8. The length of the CDR3 is 13 residues. For the CDR3, the DNA is TGTGCCAGCAGCTCCGGGACAGGGGTGATCCAGTACTTC. This encodes CASSSGTGVIQYF.